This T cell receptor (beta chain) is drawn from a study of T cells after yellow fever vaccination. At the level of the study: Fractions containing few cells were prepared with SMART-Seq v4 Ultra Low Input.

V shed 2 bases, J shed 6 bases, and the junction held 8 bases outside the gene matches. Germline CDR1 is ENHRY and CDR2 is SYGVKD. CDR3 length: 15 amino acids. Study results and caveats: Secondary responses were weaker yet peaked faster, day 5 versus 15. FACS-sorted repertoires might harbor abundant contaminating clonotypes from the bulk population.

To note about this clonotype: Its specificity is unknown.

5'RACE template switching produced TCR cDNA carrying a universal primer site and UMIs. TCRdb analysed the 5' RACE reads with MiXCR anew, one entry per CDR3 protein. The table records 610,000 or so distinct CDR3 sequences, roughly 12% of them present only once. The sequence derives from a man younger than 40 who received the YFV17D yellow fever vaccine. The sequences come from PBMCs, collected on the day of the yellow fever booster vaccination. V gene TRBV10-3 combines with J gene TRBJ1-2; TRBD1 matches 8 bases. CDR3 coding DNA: TGTGCCATCAGTGAGCCGAACCCAGGGGGCCATGGCTACACCTTC. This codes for CAISEPNPGGHGYTF.